These 16 T cell receptor beta chains were all obtained from the same sample, sequenced in a study of early T cells in non-severe SARS-CoV-2 infection. TCRdb re-called the 5' RACE reads through MiXCR, storing one row per CDR3 protein. The table has fewer than 20,000 distinct CDR3 sequences, around 6.1% seen once; the top ten hold roughly 5.9%. Specimen: whole blood. Source of these receptors: an adult who was a healthcare worker with PCR-confirmed SARS-CoV-2 infection or an uninfected control (not recorded which).

This clonotype was detected ten times or more. This chain joins TRBV6-1 and TRBJ1-5; D gene ambiguous. Between the trimmed V and J ends, which lost 2 bases and 3 bases, there was a span of 14 bases. Germline lookup yields CDR1 MNHNS and CDR2 SASEGT. The CDR3 extends over 16 amino acids. In DNA, the CDR3 is TGTGCCAGCAGTGAATTTCCTTCAGGAGCCAATCAGCCCCAGCATTTT. This translates into CASSEFPSGANQPQHF.

This clonotype was recorded at least ten times. This chain uses TRBV29-1 with TRBJ1-2; 8 positions match TRBD1. The junction had 3 bases not matched to a gene; V was cut back by 4 bases and J by 5 bases. The CDR3 runs 12 residues. Germline V CDR1 and CDR2: SQVTM, ANQGSEA. CDR3 residues: CSVGQGTYGYTF. In DNA form, the CDR3 reads TGCAGCGTTGGACAGGGGACGTATGGCTACACCTTC.

By its share, this clonotype is medium-sized. The V and J genes are TRBV7-9 and TRBJ1-1; no clear D gene. This CDR3 comprises 13 residues. In germline, CDR1 is SEHNR, CDR2 FQNEAQ (reference sequence). V lost 10 bases, J lost 1 base, and 13 bases lay in between. As DNA, the CDR3 is TGTGCCACGCAAGGGTGGCCGAACACTGAAGCTTTCTTT. Translated: CATQGWPNTEAFF.

This clonotype has a count of ten or more. The chain carries TRBV11-2 and TRBJ2-3; D not resolved. There are 13 residues in the CDR3. Trimming shortened V by 0 bases and J by 4 bases, and 5 bases separated the two germline ends. Germline V gene data show CDR1 as SGHAT and CDR2 as FQNNGV. CDR3 sequence: CASSLEFADTQYF. CDR3 DNA: TGTGCCAGCAGCTTAGAATTCGCAGATACGCAGTATTTT.

This clonotype has at least ten counts. The V gene is TRBV13, the J gene TRBJ2-3; TRBD2 matches at 8 bases. The V gene's germline CDR1 is PRHDT and CDR2 FYEKMQ (reference sequence). V trimming: 5 bases; J trimming: 4 bases; junction bases outside the gene matches: 8. The CDR3 totals 15 residues. CDR3 residues: CASSRSGSGPDTQYF. CDR3 coding DNA: TGTGCCAGCAGCCGGAGCGGGAGTGGGCCAGATACGCAGTATTTT.

The chain carries TRBV6-6 and TRBJ1-3; 8 bases align to TRBD1. The V gene's germline CDR1 is MNHNY and CDR2 SVGAGI (reference sequence). This CDR3 has 16 amino acids. With V trimmed by 1 base and J by 4 bases, 6 bases remained unmatched. The DNA for the CDR3 is TGTGCCAGCAGTTACTTTCACAGGGGGACCGGAAACACCATATATTTT. Translating it yields CASSYFHRGTGNTIYF.

This clonotype was detected many times. The chain recombines TRBV27 with TRBJ2-3; 7 nucleotides align to TRBD2. The CDR3 has 16 residues. V lost 2 bases and J lost 3; bases outside the gene matches: 8. Germline-derived CDR1 and CDR2 are MNHEY and SMNVEV (reference sequence). The CDR3 DNA sequence: TGTGCCAGCAGTTTACCCGGGAGGCTAGGGACAGATACGCAGTATTTT. Its protein is CASSLPGRLGTDTQYF.

This clonotype was observed at least ten times. The V call is TRBV6-1, the J call TRBJ1-1; 8 bases are shared with TRBD1. V lost 4 bases, J lost 4 bases, and 8 bases stayed unmatched. Germline assignment: CDR1 MNHNS and CDR2 SASEGT. This CDR3 contains 15 residues. The DNA for the CDR3 is TGTGCCAGCAGTGGGGGACAGGCTCGGGGCACTGAAGCTTTCTTT. Residues: CASSGGQARGTEAFF.

In its sample, this clonotype was seen many times. V is TRBV20-1 and J is TRBJ2-1; D possibly uses TRBD1 or TRBD2 (5 bases each). This CDR3 has 11 amino acids. The germline V gene encodes CDR1 DFQATT and CDR2 SNEGSKA (reference sequence). The CDR3 nucleotides read TGCGGTCCTTGGGGGAACAATGAGCAGTTCTTC. It is translated as CGPWGNNEQFF.

In its sample, this clonotype was seen many times. This chain connects TRBV7-9 to TRBJ2-5; D possibly corresponds to TRBD1 (5 bases). This CDR3 is built from 14 residues. V was cut by 6 bases and J by 5 bases, with 16 bases left in between. Looked up from germline, CDR1 is SEHNR and CDR2 is FQNEAQ (reference sequence). The CDR3 loop is CASRRRGPEETQYF. The DNA for the CDR3 is TGTGCCAGCAGACGTAGGGGCCCAGAGGAGACCCAGTACTTC.

This sequence joins TRBV12-3 or TRBV12-4 and TRBJ2-2; 14 bases line up with TRBD2. This CDR3 is built from 20 residues. Trimming cost V 2 bases and J 8 bases; bases outside gene matches: 16. The CDR3 reads CASSLPTTGLAGDLRGELFF. CDR3 nucleotides: TGTGCCAGCAGTTTACCAACCACGGGACTAGCGGGAGATCTGCGGGGGGAGCTGTTTTTT.

This clonotype was detected ten times or more. The chain links TRBV4-2 to TRBJ1-5; D is perhaps TRBD1 (6 bases). The CDR3 covers 16 residues. CDR1 LGHNA and CDR2 YNFKEQ come from the germline V gene. Trimming took 0 bases from V and 5 from J, leaving 14 bases between them. In DNA form, the CDR3 reads TGTGCCAGCAGCCAAGAGGGGGCAGGGGACTATCAGCCCCAGCATTTT. It codes for CASSQEGAGDYQPQHF.

This clonotype was seen ten or more times. The gene calls are TRBV20-1 and TRBJ1-1, with D possibly TRBD1 on 6 matching bases. Germline-derived CDR1 and CDR2 are DFQATT and SNEGSKA (reference sequence). Trimming stripped 3 bases from V and 3 bases from J, with 11 bases between. The CDR3 runs 13 residues. The CDR3 loop is CSASSRGDTEAFF. The CDR3 coding sequence is TGCAGTGCTAGCTCAAGGGGGGACACTGAAGCTTTCTTT.

The sample holds many counts of this clonotype. The chain carries TRBV12-3 or TRBV12-4 and TRBJ1-6; D gene unclear. The CDR3 spans 13 residues. Between the trimmed V and J ends, which lost 3 bases and 10 bases, there was a span of 10 bases. As DNA, the CDR3 is TGTGCCAGCAGTTTCGATTCGGCCTCACCCCTCCACTTT. Protein product: CASSFDSASPLHF.

This clonotype occurred many times. The gene calls are TRBV27 and TRBJ2-7, with a weak D call TRBD1 (6 bases). The germline V gene has CDR1 MNHEY and CDR2 SMNVEV (reference sequence). The length of the CDR3 is 14 residues. V was trimmed by 8 bases and J by 2 bases, leaving 16 bases between them. CDR3 residues: CASGGLLSAYEQYF. CDR3 DNA: TGTGCCAGCGGGGGCCTTCTAAGCGCCTACGAGCAGTACTTC.

As regards this clonotype: At one end, the junction sequence differs from germline, possibly due to a read error. This rearrangement joins TRBV27 to TRBJ2-1; 12 bases line up with TRBD2. Germline V CDR1 and CDR2: MNHEY, SMNVEV (reference sequence). The CDR3 loop spans 17 amino acids. The CDR3, as DNA: TGTGCCAGCAGTATATCTTTTCTAGCGGGAGGGATTAATGAGCAGTTCTTC. Protein product: CASSISFLAGGINEQFF.